The next 10 T cell receptor beta chains were all read from a single sample in a study of control samples from healthy donors and cancer patients. Sequencing was performed with immunoSEQ multiplex PCR; in TCRdb, only in-frame clones are kept and a portion is missing. The table includes 15,000 to 20,000 clones, less than 90% detected once. Specimen: PBMCs. The receptors were sampled from a man aged 55 to 70 with head and neck cancer.

This chain joins TRBV15 and TRBJ2-3; maybe TRBD2 (5 bases). V lost 4 bases, J lost 2 bases, and 16 bases lay in between. Germline V gene lookup returns CDR1 LNHNV and CDR2 YYDKDF (reference sequence). This CDR3 has 16 residues. The CDR3 nucleotides are TGTGCCACCAGCACCCGGGGTTTGAGGACCACAGATACGCAGTATTTT. Its translation is CATSTRGLRTTDTQYF.

The genes are TRBV4-2 and TRBJ1-5, with 9 bases matching TRBD1. CDR1 and CDR2 (germline): LGHNA, YNFKEQ. V was pared by 1 base and J by 5 bases, with 6 bases of the junction left unmatched. This CDR3 is 16 amino acids long. CDR3 nucleotide sequence: TGTGCCAGCAGCCAAGTCCCGGGACAGGGAGATCAGCCCCAGCATTTT. It yields the protein CASSQVPGQGDQPQHF.

The V gene is TRBV2, the J gene TRBJ1-2; unclear D gene. The CDR3 runs 14 residues. CDR1 is SNHLY and CDR2 is FYNNEI in the germline V gene. V lost 0 bases and J lost 4, with 9 bases in between. The CDR3 bases are TGTGCCAGCAGTGAAGCGGTCTCCGGCTATGGCTACACCTTC. It yields the protein CASSEAVSGYGYTF.

V is TRBV7-8 and J is TRBJ2-7; D ambiguous. Germline CDR1 is SGHVS and CDR2 is FQNEAQ. Deletions cut 4 bases from V and 9 bases from J, with 16 bases between. CDR3 length equals 13 residues. As DNA, the CDR3 is TGTGCCAGCAGCTCCCTTAGTTGGGAAGGGCAGTACTTC. Its protein is CASSSLSWEGQYF.

J is TRBJ2-3 and V is TRBV3-1 (or the pseudogene TRBV3-2), with a tentative D call TRBD2 (6 bases). Trimming left V 1 base short and J 1 base short, with 9 bases between. The CDR3 totals 15 residues. Germline V gene lookup returns CDR1 LGHDT and CDR2 YNNKEL (reference sequence). CDR3 DNA sequence: TGTGCCAGCAGCCAAGCGGGACTCCGCACAGATACGCAGTATTTT. It codes for CASSQAGLRTDTQYF.

The chain has TRBV6-4 and TRBJ2-3, with 7 bases identical to TRBD2. This CDR3 spans 15 amino acids. Germline trimming cut 3 bases from V and 5 bases from J; bases unmatched to any gene: 8. Germline V gene sequence: CDR1 MRHNA, CDR2 SNTAGT. The CDR3 loop is CASSEASGGGDTQYF. In nucleotides, the CDR3 is TGTGCCAGCAGTGAAGCTAGCGGTGGAGGAGATACGCAGTATTTT.

Sample share makes this clone hyperexpanded. The chain carries TRBV12-3 or TRBV12-4 and TRBJ1-6; 7 bases agree with TRBD1. Trimming at V came to 5 bases and at J to 11 bases, leaving 6 bases not matched to a gene. The CDR3 has 13 amino acids. The CDR3 reads CASSKQGTAPLHF. The CDR3 nucleotides read TGTGCCAGCAGTAAACAGGGGACTGCACCCCTCCACTTT.

V and J are TRBV7-9 and TRBJ2-7; tentatively, D is TRBD2 (6 bases). The ends were cut back, 5 bases at V and 0 bases at J, with 14 bases in the middle. The CDR3 consists of 15 residues. Germline V gene sequence: CDR1 SEHNR, CDR2 FQNEAQ (reference sequence). DNA for the CDR3: TGTGCCAGCAGCCCCCGGGAGAGTATCTCCTACGAGCAGTACTTC. Protein sequence: CASSPRESISYEQYF.

This rearrangement joins TRBV7-2 to TRBJ2-2, with 10 bases aligning to TRBD2. CDR3 size: 16 residues. The V gene's germline CDR1 is SGHTA and CDR2 FQGNSA. The J segment lost 5 bases and the V segment lost 5 bases, leaving 8 bases of the junction unmatched. The CDR3 reads CASSPGLAGVTGELFF. CDR3 in DNA: TGTGCCAGCAGCCCCGGGCTAGCGGGGGTAACCGGGGAGCTGTTTTTT.

Here the CDR3 reads CASSEGTSGGAISDTQYF. The CDR3 region has the DNA TGTGCCAGCAGCGAAGGGACTAGCGGGGGGGCTATCTCAGATACGCAGTATTTT. The chain links TRBV4-2 to TRBJ2-3, with TRBD2 identical over 16 bases. The germline gives CDR1 LGHNA, CDR2 YNFKEQ. After removal of 5 bases from V and 4 bases from J, the junction contained 9 bases not matched to a gene. The CDR3 spans 18 residues.